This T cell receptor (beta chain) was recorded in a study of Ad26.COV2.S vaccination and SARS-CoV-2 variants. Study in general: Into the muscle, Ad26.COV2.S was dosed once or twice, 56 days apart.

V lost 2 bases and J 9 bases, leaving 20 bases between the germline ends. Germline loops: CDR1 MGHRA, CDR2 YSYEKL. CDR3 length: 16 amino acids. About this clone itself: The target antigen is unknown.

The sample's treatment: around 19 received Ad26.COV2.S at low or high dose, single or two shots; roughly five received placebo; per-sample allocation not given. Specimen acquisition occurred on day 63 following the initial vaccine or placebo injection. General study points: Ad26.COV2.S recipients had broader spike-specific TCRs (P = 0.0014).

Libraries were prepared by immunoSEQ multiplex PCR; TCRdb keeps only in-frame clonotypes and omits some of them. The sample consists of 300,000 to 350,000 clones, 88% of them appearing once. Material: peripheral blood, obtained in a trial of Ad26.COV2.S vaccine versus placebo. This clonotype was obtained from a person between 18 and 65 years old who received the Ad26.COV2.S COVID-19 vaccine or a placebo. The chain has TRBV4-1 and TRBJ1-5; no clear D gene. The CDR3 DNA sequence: TGCGCCAGCAGCCAACCTACGGCGAATATTGGGTCGCCCCAGCATTTT. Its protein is CASSQPTANIGSPQHF.